Listed below are T cell receptor beta chains from one sample, sequenced in a study of vaccination and CD4 T cells after COVID-19. The antigens of these receptors remain unknown. Each CDR3 protein is one row after TCRdb ran MiXCR on the PCR reads. This table has about 20,000 distinct CDR3 sequences, roughly three fifths appearing once. Sample: CD4+ T cells from blood, cultured in vitro, taken after SARS-CoV-2 vaccination. All receptors come from a human donor who had recovered from COVID-19. Both conserved end residues are part of each CDR3. The D gene is left open where the match is weak. Clone size is shown for a subset of rows, as once, few, many or a class of expanded clone.

TRBV20-1	NA	NA	TRBJ2-5	CSASLRRGGETQYF	TGCAGTGCTAGTCTGCGCAGGGGCGGAGAGACCCAGTACTTC
TRBV12-3/TRBV12-4	NA	few	TRBJ1-2	CASSTRLPDGYTF	TGTGCCAGCAGCACCCGATTGCCTGATGGCTACACCTTC
TRBV3-1	TRBD1	NA	TRBJ1-1	CASSPNDREEGAFF	TGTGCCAGCAGCCCCAATGACAGGGAGGAGGGAGCTTTCTTT
TRBV7-6	NA	NA	TRBJ2-2	CASSLRKLVELFF	TGTGCCAGCAGCTTACGCAAGCTGGTGGAGCTGTTTTTT
TRBV15	NA	few	TRBJ2-7	CATSRQEPGQRGYEQYF	TGTGCCACCAGCAGACAAGAACCGGGCCAACGTGGGTACGAGCAGTACTTC
TRBV28	TRBD1	NA	TRBJ2-7	CASRLSAGQGPPSYF	TGTGCCAGCAGACTTTCTGCGGGACAGGGGCCCCCCTCGTACTTC
TRBV7-2	TRBD1	NA	TRBJ1-2	CASSSEDRGTYGYTF	TGTGCCAGCAGCTCGGAGGACAGGGGGACCTATGGCTACACCTTC
TRBV20-1	NA	NA	TRBJ1-2	CIAREGNYGYTF	TGCATCGCGAGGGAGGGAAACTATGGCTACACCTTC
TRBV27	NA	NA	TRBJ1-1	CASSFLNTEAFF	TGTGCCAGCAGTTTTTTGAACACTGAAGCTTTCTTT
TRBV28	NA	NA	TRBJ1-2	CASSPSSQGGYTF	TGTGCCAGCAGTCCCTCCTCACAGGGTGGCTACACCTTC
TRBV2	NA	NA	TRBJ1-3	CASAGGIGNTIYF	TGTGCCAGCGCCGGGGGCATTGGAAACACCATATATTTT
TRBV19	NA	once	TRBJ1-1	CASSITMNTEAFF	TGTGCCAGTAGTATAACCATGAACACTGAAGCTTTCTTT
TRBV2	NA	once	TRBJ1-1	CASSVESVMNTEAFF	TGTGCCAGCAGTGTGGAATCAGTTATGAACACTGAAGCTTTCTTT
TRBV20-1	NA	NA	TRBJ2-3	CSARLRASTDTQYF	TGCAGTGCTAGGCTCAGGGCTAGCACAGATACGCAGTATTTT
TRBV20-1	NA	NA	TRBJ2-5	CSARPRAETQYF	TGCAGTGCTAGACCCCGCGCAGAGACCCAGTACTTC
TRBV11-3	NA	few	TRBJ1-1	CASSLGPGGTEAFF	TGTGCCAGCAGCTTAGGACCAGGAGGGACTGAAGCTTTCTTT
TRBV28	NA	NA	TRBJ2-2	CASITEVTGELFF	TGTGCCAGCATCACTGAGGTCACCGGGGAGCTGTTTTTT
TRBV27	NA	NA	TRBJ2-3	CASSFRAGGDTQYF	TGTGCCAGCAGTTTCCGAGCGGGTGGAGATACGCAGTATTTT
TRBV11-2	NA	once	TRBJ2-2	CASSLASTRELFF	TGTGCCAGCAGCTTAGCCTCAACTCGGGAGCTGTTTTTT
TRBV7-8	NA	NA	TRBJ2-7	CASSFSDRSYEQYF	TGTGCCAGCAGCTTCAGTGACAGGTCCTACGAGCAGTACTTC
TRBV10-3	TRBD1	NA	TRBJ1-2	CATQTGSEYYGYTF	TGTGCCACTCAGACAGGGTCTGAGTACTATGGCTACACCTTC
TRBV2	TRBD2	NA	TRBJ2-1	CASSRGENEQFF	TGTGCCAGCAGCCGGGGGGAAAATGAGCAGTTCTTC
TRBV25-1	NA	NA	TRBJ2-7	CASSASPGTGSTSGTYEQYF	TGTGCCAGCAGTGCATCTCCCGGGACAGGATCGACTAGCGGCACCTACGAGCAGTACTTC
TRBV7-8	TRBD1	NA	TRBJ2-2	CASSMRGGNTGELFF	TGTGCCAGCAGCATGAGAGGGGGCAATACCGGGGAGCTGTTTTTT
TRBV5-1	NA	NA	TRBJ2-7	CASSFQVPSYEQYF	TGCGCCAGCAGCTTCCAGGTTCCCTCCTACGAGCAGTACTTC
TRBV6-1	NA	few	TRBJ2-2	CASWLRAPNTGELFF	TGTGCCAGCTGGCTGCGGGCTCCGAACACCGGGGAGCTGTTTTTT
TRBV20-1	NA	few	TRBJ1-6	CSANGPGKPLHF	TGCAGTGCTAACGGACCGGGGAAGCCCCTCCACTTT
TRBV6-2/TRBV6-3	NA	NA	TRBJ1-1	CASGQVNAFF	TGTGCCAGCGGCCAGGTGAACGCTTTCTTT
TRBV20-1	NA	NA	TRBJ2-7	CSARDSRVPYEQYF	TGCAGTGCTAGAGACTCCAGGGTGCCCTACGAGCAGTACTTC
TRBV27	TRBD1	NA	TRBJ1-2	CASSTDRGRRLGYGYTF	TGTGCCAGCAGTACGGACAGGGGGCGCCGATTAGGCTATGGCTACACCTTC
TRBV7-2	NA	NA	TRBJ1-4	CASSLARGTELFF	TGTGCCAGCAGCTTAGCACGAGGGACGGAACTGTTTTTT
TRBV7-9	TRBD1	NA	TRBJ2-7	CASSLGQGVSYEQYF	TGTGCCAGCAGCCTTGGACAGGGTGTGTCCTACGAGCAGTACTTC
TRBV12-3/TRBV12-4	NA	NA	TRBJ2-6	CASSLSSSGANVLTF	TGTGCCAGCAGTCTGTCTTCCTCTGGGGCCAACGTCCTGACTTTC
TRBV20-1	NA	NA	TRBJ1-1	CSAQGSMNTEAFF	TGCAGTGCCCAGGGGAGTATGAACACTGAAGCTTTCTTT
TRBV2	NA	NA	TRBJ2-7	CASSESELSSYEQYF	TGTGCCAGCAGTGAATCGGAGCTGAGCTCCTACGAGCAGTACTTC
TRBV30	NA	NA	TRBJ1-6	CAWSDESGTVALHF	TGTGCCTGGAGTGACGAATCCGGGACGGTGGCCCTCCACTTT
TRBV4-3	TRBD1	NA	TRBJ1-2	CASSQDLTQGVNGYTF	TGCGCCAGCAGCCAAGATCTGACGCAGGGGGTTAATGGCTACACCTTC
TRBV2	TRBD1	NA	TRBJ2-2	CASSPDWDRGRSGELFF	TGTGCCAGCAGTCCAGACTGGGACAGGGGGCGCTCCGGGGAGCTGTTTTTT
TRBV7-2	TRBD1	few	TRBJ2-4	CASSLPRDRGRDIQYF	TGTGCCAGCAGCCTACCTCGGGACAGAGGTAGGGACATTCAGTACTTC
TRBV2	NA	NA	TRBJ1-5	CASSTGTASNQPQHF	TGTGCCAGCAGCACCGGGACGGCCAGCAATCAGCCCCAGCATTTT
TRBV19	NA	NA	TRBJ2-5	CASSPGATETQYF	TGTGCCAGTAGTCCGGGGGCCACAGAGACCCAGTACTTC
TRBV5-6	NA	NA	TRBJ2-7	CASSFRGTAQVAQYF	TGTGCCAGCAGCTTCCGGGGTACGGCCCAGGTGGCTCAGTACTTC
TRBV4-1	NA	few	TRBJ2-3	CASSQVRATVPTTQYF	TGCGCCAGCAGCCAAGTTAGGGCCACTGTACCGACAACGCAGTATTTT
TRBV30	TRBD2	few	TRBJ2-4	CAWSAGLADNIQYF	TGTGCCTGGAGTGCGGGACTAGCGGATAACATTCAGTACTTC
TRBV7-2	TRBD1	few	TRBJ1-5	CASSLAGGGGQPQHF	TGTGCCAGCAGCTTAGCAGGAGGGGGCGGTCAGCCCCAGCATTTT
TRBV20-1	TRBD2	NA	TRBJ2-1	CSSRASGGNEQFF	TGCAGTTCCCGGGCTAGCGGTGGCAATGAGCAGTTCTTC
TRBV7-8	NA	few	TRBJ2-3	CASSLLSGSDTQYF	TGTGCCAGCAGCTTATTGAGCGGGTCAGATACGCAGTATTTT
TRBV6-1	NA	NA	TRBJ1-5	CASSDSFDQPQHF	TGTGCCAGCAGTGATTCATTCGATCAGCCCCAGCATTTT
TRBV20-1	TRBD2	NA	TRBJ2-5	CSARDRIGGGETQYF	TGCAGTGCTAGAGATCGCATTGGCGGGGGGGAGACCCAGTACTTC
TRBV28	NA	NA	TRBJ1-2	CASSLVSLGYTF	TGTGCCAGCAGTTTAGTCAGCCTTGGCTACACCTTC
TRBV20-1	NA	few	TRBJ1-5	CSAGTGNQPQHF	TGCAGTGCTGGGACCGGCAATCAGCCCCAGCATTTT
TRBV6-2/TRBV6-3	NA	NA	TRBJ1-5	CASGFKAPQHF	TGTGCCAGCGGCTTTAAGGCGCCCCAGCATTTT
TRBV11-2	TRBD2	NA	TRBJ2-1	CASSAGLAEVDEQFF	TGTGCCAGCAGCGCGGGACTAGCGGAGGTCGATGAGCAGTTCTTC
TRBV20-1	TRBD2	NA	TRBJ2-3	CSAGPLATHTDTQYF	TGCAGTGCTGGACCACTAGCGACGCACACAGATACGCAGTATTTT
TRBV28	NA	NA	TRBJ1-2	CASSRRGGNNYGYTF	TGTGCCAGCAGCCGGCGGGGGGGCAATAACTATGGCTACACCTTC
TRBV19	NA	NA	TRBJ2-3	CASSIGVWPTDTQYF	TGTGCCAGTAGTATCGGGGTTTGGCCCACAGATACGCAGTATTTT
TRBV19	TRBD2	few	TRBJ2-5	CASRGPGGPETQYF	TGTGCCAGTAGAGGACCGGGGGGGCCTGAGACCCAGTACTTC